The rows below give T cell receptor beta chains drawn from one sample of a study of PD-L1 blockade in urothelial cancer. Profiled with immunoSEQ multiplex PCR; TCRdb holds only in-frame clones, not every one. Of some 77,000 clones listed, 87% were seen once; the top ten hold approximately 6%. The starting material was PBMCs, obtained around atezolizumab (anti-PD-L1) treatment. Source of these receptors: a woman in her 70s with urothelial cancer. Both conserved end residues are part of each CDR3. D genes are given only for firm matches. For some rows the clone size is stated as once, few or many, or as a class when expanded; others skip it.

d_call j_call clone_size v_call cdr3_aa cdr3_nt
- TRBJ1-6 - TRBV19 CASSIDPGALSPLHF TGTGCCAGTAGTATAGATCCAGGGGCACTTTCACCCCTCCACTTT
- TRBJ2-7 - TRBV2 CASNSIALEEQYF TGTGCCAGCAATTCGATAGCCTTAGAGGAGCAGTACTTC
TRBD2 TRBJ2-2 - TRBV7-9 CASSLVGRGANTGELFF TGTGCCAGCAGCTTAGTCGGGCGGGGGGCGAACACCGGGGAGCTGTTTTTT
TRBD2 TRBJ2-1 - TRBV10-3 CAIRSAGGQYNEQFF TGTGCCATCAGGAGTGCGGGGGGCCAGTACAATGAGCAGTTCTTC
- TRBJ2-5 - TRBV5-6 CASSLFSAPGTQYF TGTGCCAGCAGCTTGTTCTCAGCCCCAGGGACCCAGTACTTC
TRBD2 TRBJ2-7 - TRBV4-1 CASSQDPPVAGWKEQYF TGCGCCAGCAGCCAAGATCCGCCCGTAGCGGGGTGGAAAGAGCAGTACTTC
TRBD1 TRBJ2-6 many TRBV19 CASSAGQGAPGANVLTF TGTGCCAGTAGTGCAGGACAGGGGGCGCCGGGGGCCAACGTCCTGACTTTC
TRBD2 TRBJ2-1 - TRBV7-3 CASSLLAGGVDEQFF TGTGCCAGCAGCTTACTAGCGGGAGGTGTAGATGAGCAGTTCTTC
TRBD1 TRBJ1-2 - TRBV5-4 CASSLGQVQGYTF TGTGCCAGCAGCTTAGGACAGGTTCAAGGCTACACCTTC
- TRBJ1-2 - TRBV5-4 CASSRPLSNYGYTF TGTGCCAGCAGCCGTCCTCTTTCGAACTATGGCTACACCTTC
- TRBJ1-2 - TRBV5-1 CASSVTGYGYTF TGCGCCAGCAGCGTTACAGGCTATGGCTACACCTTC
TRBD2 TRBJ2-7 - TRBV28 CASSFSGTLSYEQYF TGTGCCAGCAGTTTCAGCGGGACCCTCTCCTACGAGCAGTACTTC
TRBD2 TRBJ2-1 - TRBV19 CASRRTSGNSYNEQFF TGTGCCAGTAGACGGACTAGCGGGAACTCCTACAATGAGCAGTTCTTC
- TRBJ2-7 - TRBV6-5 CASSPRDSEYEQYF TGTGCCAGCAGTCCGCGGGACAGTGAGTACGAGCAGTACTTC
- TRBJ1-1 - TRBV7-9 CASSREGTNTEAFF TGTGCCAGCAGCCGGGAGGGGACGAACACTGAAGCTTTCTTT
TRBD2 TRBJ2-7 - TRBV7-2 CASSQPLADPSYEQYF TGTGCCAGCAGCCAGCCTCTAGCGGACCCCTCCTACGAGCAGTACTTC
TRBD1 TRBJ2-5 once TRBV5-1 CASGRQGETQYF TGCGCCAGCGGCAGACAGGGAGAGACCCAGTACTTC
TRBD1 TRBJ2-5 - TRBV19 CASSIGTGGLETQYF TGTGCCAGTAGTATAGGGACAGGGGGCTTGGAGACCCAGTACTTC
TRBD2 TRBJ2-1 few TRBV7-8 CASSHLTSGVVNEQFF TGTGCCAGCAGCCACCTGACTAGCGGGGTCGTAAATGAGCAGTTCTTC
- TRBJ2-2 - TRBV18 CASSPAGSNTGELFF TGTGCCAGCTCTCCCGCAGGGTCGAACACCGGGGAGCTGTTTTTT
TRBD2 TRBJ2-3 - TRBV5-1 CASSLVGLERLRTDTQYF TGCGCCAGCAGCTTGGTTGGACTAGAGCGTCTCCGCACAGATACGCAGTATTTT
TRBD1 TRBJ2-7 once TRBV7-2 CASSAYRGLTPYEQYF TGTGCCAGCAGCGCGTACAGGGGGCTAACACCCTACGAGCAGTACTTC
- TRBJ2-7 - TRBV30 CAWTVGYEQYF TGTGCCTGGACTGTCGGGTACGAGCAGTACTTC
- TRBJ1-2 few TRBV7-2 CASSLEGLTLNYGYTF TGTGCCAGCAGCTTAGAGGGACTGACCCTTAACTATGGCTACACCTTC